The TCR beta chain under discussion was sequenced for a study of cytomegalovirus exposure and HLA in healthy donors. As for the study in general: As released early, the data held about 85 million unique TCRs from HLA-typed donors.

Looked up from germline, CDR1 is SGHRS and CDR2 is YFSETQ. The junction had 5 bases not matched to a gene; V was cut back by 4 bases and J by 7 bases. This CDR3 is 12 amino acids long. With regard to this clone: The antigen remains undetermined.

Both 60 Vbeta primers and 13 Jbeta primers went into the PCR. Assay used: immunoSEQ multiplex PCR; TCRdb lists only in-frame clones, some missing. Seen here are roughly 180,000 clones, 80% observed once, and the top ten hold just over 4.5%. Healthy people donating bone marrow made up the donors. Study-wide results and caveats: For most TCR sequences rarity was the rule, although some public TCRs occurred in many donors. It was confirmed in vitro that a few of the CMV-associated chains were specific for CMV antigens.

The origin of this receptor is a woman between 50 and 59 years old in good health and CMV-seropositive. Source material: PBMCs. The chain couples TRBV5-1 to TRBJ2-7, with TRBD2 matching 7 bases. Written as DNA, the CDR3 is TGCGCCAGCAGCCTGGCAGCGGGGGAGCAGTACTTC. This encodes CASSLAAGEQYF.